A single TCR beta chain is shown here with its context. Its antigen is still unknown. Profiling relied on immunoSEQ multiplex PCR, and the TCRdb table lists in-frame clones only, not all of them. The data contain 2 million to 2.5 million clones, 90% to 96% of them singletons. This sample stems from a study of shared clonotypes between healthy human individuals. The healthy adult donors were HIV-negative and reported no recent acute infections or vaccinations. Study-level points and caveats: Generation probabilities were higher for clonotypes shared across all four sorted-subset donors than for unshared ones. Of the naive CD4 clonotypes, about 5% were shared across a handful of donors.

In germline, CDR1 is GTSNPN, CDR2 SVGIG (reference sequence). The CDR3 covers 13 residues. Trimming took off 5 bases at V and 2 bases at J, with 12 bases between the two ends. The sequence was obtained from a man younger than 30 in good health. Sequences were obtained from naive CD4+ T cells sorted from blood. Sample subset: CD45RA+ positively selected. The V call is TRBV30, the J call TRBJ1-2; D might be TRBD1 (6 bases). The CDR3 reads CAWVQGGNYGYTF. DNA of the CDR3: TGTGCCTGGGTACAGGGAGGGAACTATGGCTACACCTTC.